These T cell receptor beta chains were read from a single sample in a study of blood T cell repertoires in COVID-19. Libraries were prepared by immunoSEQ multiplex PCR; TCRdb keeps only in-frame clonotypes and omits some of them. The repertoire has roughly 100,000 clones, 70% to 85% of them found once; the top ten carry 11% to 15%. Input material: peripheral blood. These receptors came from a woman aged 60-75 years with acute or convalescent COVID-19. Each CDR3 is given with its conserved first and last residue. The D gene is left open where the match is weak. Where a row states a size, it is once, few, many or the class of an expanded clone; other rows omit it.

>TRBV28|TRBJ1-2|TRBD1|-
CASRPLRDRDIYGYTF
TGTGCCAGCCGTCCTCTGAGGGACAGGGACATCTATGGCTACACCTTC
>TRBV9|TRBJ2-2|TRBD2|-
CASSEGPNPGLATNTGELFF
TGTGCCAGCAGCGAGGGACCAAACCCGGGACTAGCGACGAACACCGGGGAGCTGTTTTTT
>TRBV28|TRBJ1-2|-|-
CASSFRGNYGYTF
TGTGCCAGCAGTTTCCGGGGTAACTATGGCTACACCTTC
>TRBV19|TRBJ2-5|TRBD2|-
CASSIISGSEETQYF
TGTGCCAGTAGTATTATTAGCGGGTCCGAAGAGACCCAGTACTTC
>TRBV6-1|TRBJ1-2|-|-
CASSEAVGGSYGYTF
TGTGCCAGCAGTGAAGCGGTTGGAGGGAGTTATGGCTACACCTTC
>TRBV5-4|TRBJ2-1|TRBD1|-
CASGLEGARGNEQFF
TGTGCCAGCGGACTTGAGGGGGCGAGGGGCAATGAGCAGTTCTTC
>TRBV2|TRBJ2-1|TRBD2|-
CASSGLAIYNEQFF
TGTGCCAGCAGTGGACTAGCGATTTACAATGAGCAGTTCTTC
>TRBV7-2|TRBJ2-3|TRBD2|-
CASSLGGSLSTDTQYF
TGTGCCAGCAGCTTGGGAGGGAGTTTAAGCACAGATACGCAGTATTTT
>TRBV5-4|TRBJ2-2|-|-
CASSTRQWKDPGELFF
TGTGCCAGCAGCACGAGACAGTGGAAGGATCCCGGGGAGCTGTTTTTT
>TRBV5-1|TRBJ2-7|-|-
CASSVSESYEQYF
TGCGCCAGCAGCGTATCGGAGTCCTACGAGCAGTACTTC
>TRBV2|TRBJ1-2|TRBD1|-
CASRPPWDRDNYGYTF
TGTGCCAGCAGGCCCCCCTGGGACAGGGATAACTATGGCTACACCTTC
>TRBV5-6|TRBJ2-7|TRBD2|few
CASSPSGSSYEQYF
TGTGCCAGCAGCCCTAGCGGGTCCTCCTACGAGCAGTACTTC
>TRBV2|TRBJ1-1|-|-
CATQEQPNTEAFF
TGTGCCACCCAGGAACAGCCGAACACTGAAGCTTTCTTT
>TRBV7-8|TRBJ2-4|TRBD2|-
CASSTGLARNIQYF
TGTGCCAGCAGCACGGGACTAGCAAGGAACATTCAGTACTTC
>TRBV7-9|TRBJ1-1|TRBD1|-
CASSGPPGDRGLGTEAFF
TGTGCCAGCAGCGGACCCCCTGGGGACAGGGGGCTGGGCACTGAAGCTTTCTTT
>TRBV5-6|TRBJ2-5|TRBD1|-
CASSAGTGGSETQYF
TGTGCCAGCAGCGCGGGGACAGGAGGGTCAGAGACCCAGTACTTC
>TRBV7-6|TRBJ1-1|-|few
CASSLLGQSAFF
TGTGCCAGCAGCCTCCTAGGACAGAGTGCTTTCTTT
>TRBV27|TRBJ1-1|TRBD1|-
CASSFQGALGAEAFF
TGTGCCAGCAGTTTCCAGGGGGCGTTAGGCGCTGAAGCTTTCTTT
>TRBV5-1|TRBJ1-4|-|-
CASSLDGGANEKLFF
TGCGCCAGCAGCTTGGATGGGGGGGCTAATGAAAAACTGTTTTTT
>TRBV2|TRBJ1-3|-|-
CASSEGLLSGNTIYF
TGTGCCAGCAGTGAAGGACTCCTCTCTGGAAACACCATATATTTT
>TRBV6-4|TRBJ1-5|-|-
CASSPDSAVGQPQHF
TGTGCCAGCAGCCCAGACTCAGCCGTGGGTCAGCCCCAGCATTTT
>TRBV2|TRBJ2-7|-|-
CASTGGLSTSYEQYF
TGTGCCAGCACTGGGGGCTTAAGTACCTCCTACGAGCAGTACTTC
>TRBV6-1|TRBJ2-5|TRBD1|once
CASREGQGLETQYF
TGTGCCAGCAGAGAAGGACAGGGGCTAGAGACCCAGTACTTC
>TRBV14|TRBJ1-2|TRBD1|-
CASSPGTAYGYTF
TGTGCCAGCAGCCCTGGGACAGCCTATGGCTACACCTTC
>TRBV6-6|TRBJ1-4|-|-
CASSYSSEKLFF
TGTGCCAGCAGTTACTCTAGTGAAAAACTGTTTTTT
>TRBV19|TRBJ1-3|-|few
CASTNFQGLSGNTIYF
TGTGCCAGTACCAATTTCCAGGGCCTCTCTGGAAACACCATATATTTT
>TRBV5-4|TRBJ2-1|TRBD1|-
CASRPAGTGGYNEQFF
TGTGCCAGCAGACCTGCCGGGACAGGGGGTTACAATGAGCAGTTCTTC
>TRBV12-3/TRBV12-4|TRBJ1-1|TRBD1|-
CASSGQGNTEAFF
TGTGCCAGCAGTGGACAGGGGAACACTGAAGCTTTCTTT
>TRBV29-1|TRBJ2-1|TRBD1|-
CSARDRRYNEQFF
TGCAGCGCCCGGGACAGGAGATACAATGAGCAGTTCTTC
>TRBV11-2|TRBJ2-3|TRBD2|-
CASSLRGTSGRTDTQYF
TGTGCCAGCAGTCTGAGGGGGACTAGCGGGAGAACAGATACGCAGTATTTT
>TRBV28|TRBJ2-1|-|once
CASRGGRNEQFF
TGTGCCAGCAGGGGAGGAAGGAATGAGCAGTTCTTC
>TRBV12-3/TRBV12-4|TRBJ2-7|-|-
CASSLSELHEQYF
TGTGCCAGCAGTTTATCTGAACTCCACGAGCAGTACTTC
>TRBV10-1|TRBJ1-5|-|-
CASRDQRRGQPQHF
TGCGCCAGCAGGGACCAGAGGAGGGGACAGCCCCAGCATTTT
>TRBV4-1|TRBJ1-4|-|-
CASSQDRGGSEKLFF
TGCGCCAGCAGCCAAGATAGGGGGGGTAGCGAAAAACTGTTTTTT
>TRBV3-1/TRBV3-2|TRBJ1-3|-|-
CASSQAGNTIYF
TGTGCCAGCAGCCAAGCGGGAAACACCATATATTTT
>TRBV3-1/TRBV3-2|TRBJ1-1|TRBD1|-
CASSQVTGANTEAFF
TGTGCCAGCAGCCAAGTAACAGGGGCGAACACTGAAGCTTTCTTT
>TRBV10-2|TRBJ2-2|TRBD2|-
CAPATERGIGELFF
TGCGCCCCAGCCACGGAGCGGGGGATTGGGGAGCTGTTTTTT
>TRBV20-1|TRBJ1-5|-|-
CSASFQGGQPQHF
TGCAGTGCTAGTTTTCAGGGAGGGCAGCCCCAGCATTTT
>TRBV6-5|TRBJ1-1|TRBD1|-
CASSYGTGTEAFF
TGTGCCAGCAGTTACGGGACAGGCACTGAAGCTTTCTTT
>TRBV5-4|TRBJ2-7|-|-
CASSLYRQDPGYEQYF
TGTGCCAGCAGCTTATATCGACAGGACCCAGGGTACGAGCAGTACTTC